This T cell receptor (beta chain) is from a study of tumor and adjacent non-tumor tissue in lung cancer. Study summary: Patients comprised 12 adenocarcinoma, a couple of squamous cell carcinoma and 1 small cell lung cancer. Around 4.2 million productive TCRbeta reads were obtained per sample on average. Study-wide results and limits: Significantly higher TCR diversity was found in tumor than normal lung. In normal lung, the top 100 clones were significantly more dominant than in tumor.

Per the germline V gene, CDR1 is SGHRS and CDR2 is YFSETQ. The CDR3 runs 14 residues. In the case of this clonotype: What it binds is unknown. This could be a read error, since a much larger clone is one nucleotide away.

TCRbeta libraries were built with three rounds of nested PCR, modified from ARM-PCR. TCRdb called the multiplex PCR reads again in MiXCR, with one record for every CDR3 protein. The sample has about 110,000 distinct CDR3 sequences, over 70% seen once. RNA was extracted from bulk tissue without any cell sorting. The sequence derives from a man between 65 and 80 years old with non-small cell lung cancer. Sequenced: lung tumor tissue. This chain links TRBV5-1 with TRBJ1-6, with D perhaps matching TRBD1 (5 bases). The CDR3 here is CTSGSGTTNSPLHF. The CDR3 bases are TGCACCAGCGGATCCGGGACTACGAATTCACCCCTCCACTTT.